Sequencing of this T cell receptor beta chain was carried out in a study of cytomegalovirus exposure and HLA in healthy donors. Primers included in the PCR were 60 Vbeta and 13 Jbeta primers. Sequenced by immunoSEQ multiplex PCR; TCRdb stores in-frame clones only, minus some. The data show 100,000 or so clones, roughly 74% seen once. For this clone: Its antigen remains unidentified.

With 0 bases clipped from V and 5 bases from J, the junction kept 2 bases outside the gene matches. The CDR3 totals 14 residues. CDR1 is LNHNV and CDR2 is YYDKDF in the germline V gene (reference sequence). General study points: Later analysis indicated greater clonal expansion among HLA-associated TCR beta chains than among equally common other chains.

The specimen sequenced was PBMCs. The chain couples TRBV15 to TRBJ2-7; 9 bases map to TRBD2. The TCR sequence derives from a woman aged 40-49 years in good health and CMV-seronegative. The CDR3 DNA sequence: TGTGCCACCAGCAGAGATGCGGGAGGGAACGAGCAGTACTTC. Protein product: CATSRDAGGNEQYF.